This T cell receptor (beta chain) was obtained from a study of blood T cells in healthy people across ages. The CDR3 totals 15 residues. CDR1 SGHRS and CDR2 YFSETQ come from the germline V gene. V shed 7 bases and J shed 6 bases, with 22 bases lying between them. For the second PCR, which ran for about 6 to 11 cycles, a sample-barcoded 5' primer and a J-beta primer mix were used. Every single cDNA molecule received a tag from a template-switch adaptor with 12 random nucleotides. In TCRdb, the 5' RACE reads were re-called with MiXCR into one record per CDR3 protein. The sample consists of 800,000 or so distinct CDR3 sequences, roughly 25% of them appearing once. These data were also reused for a study on T cells of mothers and their children. That work adds: The authors used all extracted RNA for cDNA synthesis, at about 1.6 ug per 15 ul. With unrelated pairs as the comparison, related mother-child pairs had a slightly higher overlap that was not significant.

The chain couples TRBV5-1 to TRBJ1-2, with D perhaps matching TRBD1 (6 bases). The specimen sequenced was blood. The TCR sequence derives from a boy between 10 and 17 years old in good health. The CDR3 DNA follows: TGCGCCAGCGGATCCCGACCCGGGACAACAGATGGCTACACCTTC. Translated, it gives CASGSRPGTTDGYTF. Full variable domain (missing parts from reference TRBV5-1 and TRBJ1-2): KAGVTQTPRYLIKTRGQQVTLSCSPISGHRSVSWYQQTPGQGLQFLFEYFSETQRNKGNFPGRFSGRQFSNSRSEMNVSTLELGDSALYLCASGSRPGTTDGYTFGSGTRLTVV.